This entry lists 27 T cell receptor beta chains sequenced from one sample in a study of blood T cell repertoires in COVID-19. The table came from immunoSEQ multiplex PCR; TCRdb's copy has only in-frame clones and leaves some out. The sample carries around 50,000 clones, approximately 90% recorded once. The sample taken for sequencing was peripheral blood. These receptors all stem from a woman at least 80 years old with COVID-19, enrolled during active disease.

In this sample, this clone turned up a few times. The J gene is TRBJ2-3, the V gene TRBV11-2, with 10 positions matching TRBD2. V lost 5 bases, J lost 5 bases, and 10 bases stayed unmatched. The length of the CDR3 is 16 residues. Looked up from germline, CDR1 is SGHAT and CDR2 is FQNNGV. For the CDR3, the DNA is TGTGCCAGCAGCAAAGAAGCGGGGGGGCGAGGAGATACGCAGTATTTT. Its protein is CASSKEAGGRGDTQYF. The full variable domain, in which reference TRBV11-2 and TRBJ2-3 provide the parts outside the CDR3, is EAGVAQSPRYKIIEKRQSVAFWCNPISGHATLYWYQQILGQGPKLLIQFQNNGVVDDSQLPKDRFSAERLKGVDSTLKIQPAKLEDSAVYLCASSKEAGGRGDTQYFGPGTRLTVL.

The chain is built from TRBV5-4 and TRBJ1-2; TRBD1 aligns across 8 bases. Germline CDR1 and CDR2: SGHNT and YYREEE (reference sequence). The length of the CDR3 is 13 residues. Trimming cost V 5 bases and J 6 bases; bases outside gene matches: 6. The CDR3 region has the DNA TGTGCCAGCAGACCCCAGGGGGCCCATGGCTACACCTTC. It yields the protein CASRPQGAHGYTF.

V gene TRBV6-6 combines with J gene TRBJ2-5, with 11 bases identical to TRBD1. CDR1 is MNHNY, CDR2 SVGAGI, per germline (reference sequence). The CDR3 extends over 16 amino acids. V shed 2 bases and J 2 bases; nucleotides not matched to a gene: 4. The CDR3 DNA reads TGTGCCAGCAGTTACCCGGGACAGGGGGGTCAAGAGACCCAGTACTTC. It codes for CASSYPGQGGQETQYF.

The chain has TRBV6-5 and TRBJ1-4; 9 bases align to TRBD1. Germline V CDR1 and CDR2: MNHEY, SVGAGI. V lost 6 bases to trimming and J lost 1 base; unmatched junction nucleotides: 3. The CDR3 is made up of 15 amino acids. As DNA, the CDR3 is TGTGCCAGCAGAACAGGGGGCAAAACTAATGAAAAACTGTTTTTT. Protein: CASRTGGKTNEKLFF.

As for this clone: One end of the junction is discordant with germline, which a read error may explain. The chain carries TRBV14 and TRBJ2-2, with TRBD1 matching 9 bases. The length of the CDR3 is 17 residues. The germline V gene has CDR1 SGHDN and CDR2 FVKESK. The CDR3 region has the DNA TGTGCCAGCAGCCAAGAAGGAACAGGGGGCTACACCGGGAAGCTGTTTTTT. The encoded protein is CASSQEGTGGYTGKLFF.

This chain uses TRBV27 with TRBJ1-1; D is unresolved. CDR1 and CDR2 (germline): MNHEY, SMNVEV (reference sequence). The V gene lost 3 bases and the J gene lost 5 bases, with 10 bases spanning the gap. The CDR3 spans 13 residues. The CDR3 sequence: CASSLNRGTEAFF. CDR3 sequence (DNA): TGTGCCAGCAGTTTGAACCGAGGGACTGAAGCTTTCTTT.

The chain is built from TRBV3-1 (or the pseudogene TRBV3-2) and TRBJ2-3, with D possibly being TRBD2 (5 bases). V lost 0 bases to trimming and J lost 2 bases, with 12 bases between them. CDR1 LGHDT and CDR2 YNNKEL come from the germline V gene (reference sequence). This CDR3 spans 16 amino acids. CDR3 protein: CASSQDLGLSTDTQYF. CDR3 nucleotide sequence: TGTGCCAGCAGCCAAGATTTAGGACTGTCCACAGATACGCAGTATTTT.

The chain couples TRBV18 to TRBJ2-7; tentatively, D is TRBD1 (6 bases). The V gene's germline CDR1 is KGHSH and CDR2 LQKENI. This CDR3 is built from 13 residues. V was cut by 3 bases and J by 3 bases, with 9 bases left in between. The CDR3 protein is CASSPTGNYEQYF. The CDR3 DNA reads TGTGCCAGCTCACCGACAGGTAACTACGAGCAGTACTTC.

V usage is TRBV9 and J usage is TRBJ1-1, with TRBD1 matching 7 bases. The CDR3 has 14 amino acids. The ends lost 4 bases at V and 7 bases at J; junction bases unmatched: 10. In germline, CDR1 is SGDLS, CDR2 YYNGEE. The CDR3 sequence is CASSLTTGIVEAFF. CDR3 bases: TGTGCCAGCAGCTTGACGACAGGGATCGTTGAAGCTTTCTTT.

This clone was found once. The chain is built from TRBV6-5 and TRBJ2-7, with a tentative D call TRBD2 (6 bases). The CDR3 has 11 residues. V lost 8 bases and J 6 bases, leaving 11 bases between the germline ends. Germline V gene lookup returns CDR1 MNHEY and CDR2 SVGAGI. The CDR3 coding sequence is TGTGCCAGCCGGGACTTCGGCGAGCAGTACTTC. Translation: CASRDFGEQYF.

This chain uses TRBV9 with TRBJ2-1; TRBD2 is a possible D gene (7 bases). This CDR3 spans 17 amino acids. Germline V gene lookup returns CDR1 SGDLS and CDR2 YYNGEE. V shed 3 bases and J shed 4 bases, with 20 bases lying between them. The CDR3 bases are TGTGCCAGCAGCGCCCCGAAAGGGGGGGCAGGGTACAATGAGCAGTTCTTC. Protein product: CASSAPKGGAGYNEQFF.

Note on this clone: One end of the junction does not line up with germline, which may come from a read error. The genes are TRBV18 and TRBJ1-1; D is possibly TRBD1 (5 bases). Germline V gives CDR1 KGHSH, CDR2 LQKENI. This CDR3 has 13 amino acids. CDR3 residues: CASSPSADTGAFF. In nucleotides, the CDR3 is TGTGCCAGCTCCCCAAGCGCGGACACTGGAGCTTTCTTT.

The CDR3 coding sequence is TGTGCCAGCAGCCCCGGCGGCTATGGCTACACCTTC. It codes for CASSPGGYGYTF. This chain uses TRBV13 with TRBJ1-2; D is uncertain. The CDR3 contains 12 residues. In germline, CDR1 is PRHDT, CDR2 FYEKMQ (reference sequence). Trimming removed 5 bases at V and 4 bases at J, with 8 bases between.

The V and J genes are TRBV25-1 and TRBJ2-2, with 7 positions matching TRBD1. Unmatched junction bases numbered 10, after V lost 7 bases and J lost 5 bases. This CDR3 has 15 amino acids. Germline CDR1 MGHDK, CDR2 SYGVNS. The CDR3 spells CASTPRGHRTGELFF. The DNA of the CDR3 is TGTGCCAGCACTCCGAGGGGGCACAGGACCGGGGAGCTGTTTTTT.

This clone was seen once. The rearrangement uses TRBV18 and TRBJ1-2; D is unresolved. Per the germline V gene, CDR1 is KGHSH and CDR2 is LQKENI. V lost 3 bases and J 6 bases, leaving 8 bases between the germline ends. The CDR3 has 12 amino acids. The CDR3 spells CASSPGGDGYTF. The CDR3 DNA follows: TGTGCCAGCTCACCGGGAGGAGATGGCTACACCTTC.

The chain is built from TRBV10-2 and TRBJ2-7; D not resolved. The CDR3 is 14 residues long. The V end lost 1 base, the J end lost 3 bases, and 10 bases lay between the germline ends. Germline CDR1 and CDR2: WSHSY and SAAADI. The CDR3 is CASSEYAGNYEQYF. The CDR3 nucleotides are TGCGCCAGCAGTGAGTATGCAGGTAACTACGAGCAGTACTTC.

The V and J genes are TRBV6-1 and TRBJ1-2; maybe TRBD1 (6 bases). This CDR3 contains 13 residues. V shed 0 bases and J shed 7 bases, with 9 bases lying between them. Germline V gene lookup returns CDR1 MNHNS and CDR2 SASEGT. Written as DNA, the CDR3 is TGTGCCAGCAGTGAAGCATTCAGGGGTGGCTACACCTTC. The encoded protein is CASSEAFRGGYTF.

V and J are TRBV14 and TRBJ2-7; 7 bases are shared with TRBD1. J lost 2 bases, V lost 5 bases, and 9 bases had no gene match. Germline lookup yields CDR1 SGHDN and CDR2 FVKESK. The CDR3 extends over 15 amino acids. In DNA, the CDR3 is TGTGCCAGCAGCGAAAAGGACAGGCGAGCCTACGAGCAGTACTTC. It codes for CASSEKDRRAYEQYF.

In DNA, the CDR3 is TGTGCCAGCACCGGTCGGGGGTATCAGCCCCAGCATTTT. Encoded protein: CASTGRGYQPQHF. The V call is TRBV6-5, the J call TRBJ1-5, with a weak D call TRBD1 (5 bases). The CDR3 runs to 13 residues. Germline V gene sequence: CDR1 MNHEY, CDR2 SVGAGI. Between the trimmed V and J ends, which lost 7 bases and 5 bases, there was a span of 12 bases.

The chain couples TRBV7-2 to TRBJ1-2; 9 positions match TRBD1. V shed 3 bases and J 4 bases; nucleotides not matched to a gene: 0. Germline CDR1 and CDR2: SGHTA and FQGNSA. The CDR3 is made up of 13 amino acids. CDR3 coding DNA: TGTGCCAGCAGCTTGACAGGGGGCTATGGCTACACCTTC. This codes for CASSLTGGYGYTF.

This sequence joins TRBV5-1 and TRBJ2-7; TRBD2 matches at 10 bases. Trimming removed 4 bases from V and 4 bases from J; junction bases left unmatched: 5. CDR1 and CDR2 from the germline V gene are SGHRS and YFSETQ. The CDR3 sequence is 14 residues long. The CDR3 DNA reads as TGCGCCAGCAGCGGGAGCGGGGGGGCATACGAGCAGTACTTC. Translating it yields CASSGSGGAYEQYF. The variable domain in full, completed from reference TRBV5-1 and TRBJ2-7, reads KAGVTQTPRYLIKTRGQQVTLSCSPISGHRSVSWYQQTPGQGLQFLFEYFSETQRNKGNFPGRFSGRQFSNSRSEMNVSTLELGDSALYLCASSGSGGAYEQYFGPGTRLTVT.

This clone was recorded only once. This chain connects TRBV5-4 to TRBJ2-1; no clear D. V was cut by 3 bases and J by 1 base, with 11 bases left in between. The CDR3 runs 15 residues. CDR1 and CDR2 (germline): SGHNT, YYREEE (reference sequence). As DNA, the CDR3 is TGTGCCAGCAGCTCTCCAGGTTTATCCTACAATGAGCAGTTCTTC. It yields the protein CASSSPGLSYNEQFF.

This chain joins TRBV27 and TRBJ1-2; a weak D match, TRBD1 (6 bases). Trimming stripped 0 bases from V and 3 bases from J, with 14 bases between. CDR1 is MNHEY and CDR2 is SMNVEV in the germline V gene (reference sequence). The CDR3 is 16 amino acids. The CDR3 DNA follows: TGTGCCAGCAGTTTATCGATGGGCAGGGGCGACTATGGCTACACCTTC. Protein sequence: CASSLSMGRGDYGYTF.

The chain combines TRBV6-5 with TRBJ1-4; 7 nucleotides line up with TRBD1. This CDR3 is 14 amino acids long. From germline, CDR1 is MNHEY and CDR2 SVGAGI. J gave up 5 bases and V 6 bases, and 6 bases lay outside the gene matches. CDR3 protein: CASSAGTVNEKLFF. Written as DNA, the CDR3 is TGTGCCAGCAGCGCTGGGACAGTGAATGAAAAACTGTTTTTT.

J is TRBJ1-1 and V is TRBV23-1; no clear D gene. TRBV23-1 qualifies as an ORF whose function is uncertain. The ends were cut back, 2 bases at V and 4 bases at J, with 8 bases in the middle. CDR3 length equals 13 residues. The CDR3 nucleotides are TGCGCCAGCAGTCAAGGTTCGGGCACTGAAGCTTTCTTT. This codes for CASSQGSGTEAFF.

This clone occurred a few times. The genes are TRBV4-1 and TRBJ1-1; D is uncertain. Trimming took 0 bases from V and 3 from J, leaving 8 bases between them. CDR1 and CDR2 from the germline V gene are MGHRA and YSYEKL. The length of the CDR3 is 14 residues. The DNA for the CDR3 is TGCGCCAGCAGCCAAGATCCAGGTTACACTGAAGCTTTCTTT. Its protein product is CASSQDPGYTEAFF.

The chain joins TRBV2 to TRBJ1-1; no firm D call. The CDR3 extends over 14 amino acids. Between the trimmed V and J ends, which lost 2 bases and 0 bases, there was a span of 7 bases. CDR1 SNHLY and CDR2 FYNNEI come from the germline V gene. CDR3 amino acids: CASSETVMNTEAFF. The CDR3 DNA follows: TGTGCCAGCAGTGAAACGGTGATGAACACTGAAGCTTTCTTT.